This TCR beta chain was sequenced for a study of tissue T cells after allogeneic stem cell transplantation. The study, taken as a whole, reports: Tissue-detected TCR repertoire was only partly captured by blood and spleen T cells. The study did not identify alloreactive or antigen-specific tissue TCRs, and some clones might be persisting host cells.

Produced via immunoSEQ multiplex PCR; TCRdb's table is partial and in-frame only. The profile shows more than 40,000 clones, approximately 73% of them singletons. Comments on this clone: Its antigen is not known. The gene names given are mouse names. The sequenced fragment ends 1 residue before the CDR3 boundary, so the rest is inferred from the germline J gene.

Germline V lookup: CDR1 LGHNA, CDR2 YSYQKL. Losses at the gene ends were 3 bases for V and 6 bases for J; bases not matched to a gene: 5. This CDR3 is built from 15 residues. This chain uses TRBV2 with TRBJ2-5; 11 bases agree with TRBD2. Sequencing was performed on sorted cells pooled from one or two spleens. The receptor comes from a pool of C57BL/6 mice in good health. The CDR3 DNA, read in part, is TGTGCCAGCAGCCATCCGGGACTGGGGGTCGACACCCAGTAC. The encoded protein is CASSHPGLGVDTQY. Given in full, the CDR3 is CASSHPGLGVDTQYF.